One and the same sample provided the 13 T cell receptor beta chains below, sequenced in a study of T cell repertoires in cytomegalovirus infection. Their cognate antigens are unknown. MiXCR, run by TCRdb on the reads, gives a single entry per CDR3 protein. Of some 350,000 distinct CDR3 sequences in the sample, roughly 36% were seen once. Sequences were derived from cultured PBMCs, sampled from culture after CMV antigen stimulation. All receptors come from a human donor in good health (CMV status not recorded). Some clones in this sample may be carry-over from other donors' samples.

The chain employs TRBV11-3 and TRBJ1-1, with D unclear. The CDR3 has 15 amino acids. CDR1 SGHNT and CDR2 YENEEA come from the germline V gene. V lost 2 bases and J 1 base, leaving 11 bases between the germline ends. The CDR3 nucleotides read TGTGCCAGCAGCTTAAGTCCCGGGTCGAACACTGAAGCTTTCTTT. Translated, it gives CASSLSPGSNTEAFF.

This clonotype was observed a handful of times. The J gene is TRBJ2-1, the V gene TRBV7-8; 9 nucleotides match TRBD2. Trimming at V came to 1 base and at J to 10 bases, leaving 8 bases not matched to a gene. Germline assignment: CDR1 SGHVS and CDR2 FQNEAQ. The CDR3 length is 15 residues. CDR3 DNA: TGTGCCAGCAGCTTAGTGAGCGGGGGGTCGTGGGAGCAGTTCTTC. Translating it yields CASSLVSGGSWEQFF.

The V and J genes are TRBV5-1 and TRBJ2-1; D remains unclear. This CDR3 region has 14 residues. Germline V lookup: CDR1 SGHRS, CDR2 YFSETQ. V gave up 5 bases and J gave up 2 bases, with 11 bases separating them. CDR3 sequence reads: CASRGLEAYNEQFF. The CDR3 DNA follows: TGCGCCAGCAGAGGGCTAGAGGCCTACAATGAGCAGTTCTTC.

The chain links TRBV7-2 to TRBJ2-7; the D gene is possibly TRBD2 (7 bases). Trimming shortened V by 4 bases and J by 4 bases, and 14 bases separated the two germline ends. Germline V CDR1 and CDR2: SGHTA, FQGNSA. The CDR3 covers 14 residues. CDR3 sequence reads: CASSSGGGSYEQYV. CDR3 bases: TGTGCCAGCAGCTCCGGGGGCGGGAGTTACGAGCAGTACGTC.

The V and J genes are TRBV7-2 and TRBJ2-7; 7 nucleotides match TRBD1. V shed 3 bases and J 4 bases; nucleotides not matched to a gene: 12. Germline lookup yields CDR1 SGHTA and CDR2 FQGNSA. This CDR3 is 16 amino acids long. This chain's CDR3 is CASSFLPEGGGYEQYF. As DNA, the CDR3 is TGTGCCAGCAGCTTCCTCCCGGAAGGGGGCGGGTACGAGCAGTACTTC.

The V and J genes are TRBV6-2 or TRBV6-3 and TRBJ2-3; the match to TRBD2 covers 10 bases. CDR1 MNHEY and CDR2 SVGEGT come from the germline V gene. Unmatched junction bases numbered 11, after V lost 5 bases and J lost 3 bases. This CDR3 contains 17 residues. The CDR3 bases are TGTGCCAGCAGTCCTCCCCTAGCGGGAGTCGGGACAGATACGCAGTATTTT. Translated: CASSPPLAGVGTDTQYF.

This clonotype was seen ten or more times. The rearrangement links TRBV10-3 to TRBJ2-1; possibly TRBD1 or TRBD2 for D (5 bases each). V lost 11 bases and J 5 bases, leaving 13 bases between the germline ends. This CDR3 has 12 amino acids. Germline V CDR1 and CDR2: ENHRY, SYGVKD. Here the CDR3 reads CAATGTHNEQFF. The CDR3 nucleotides read TGTGCCGCTACCGGGACCCACAATGAGCAGTTCTTC.

In this sample, this clonotype turned up many times. The J gene is TRBJ1-1, the V gene TRBV7-2, with D maybe TRBD1 (5 bases). Germline V lookup: CDR1 SGHTA, CDR2 FQGNSA. Between the trimmed V and J ends, which lost 5 bases and 1 base, there was a span of 11 bases. CDR3 size: 14 residues. CDR3 DNA sequence: TGTGCCAGCAGCCCGTGGGGGGGGAACACTGAAGCTTTCTTT. This sequence encodes CASSPWGGNTEAFF. The full variable domain, rest sourced from reference TRBV7-2 and TRBJ1-1, is GAGVSQSPSNKVTEKGKDVELRCDPISGHTALYWYRQSLGQGLEFLIYFQGNSAPDKSGLPSDRFSAERTGGSVSTLTIQRTQQEDSAVYLCASSPWGGNTEAFFGQGTRLTVV.

The rearrangement joins TRBV11-3 to TRBJ2-3; D is unresolved. Germline CDR1 is SGHNT and CDR2 is YENEEA. V was clipped by 1 base and J by 6 bases, with 23 bases between them. The CDR3 totals 18 residues. CDR3 region: CASSLGQSLDLLGDTQYF. The CDR3 DNA reads as TGTGCCAGCAGCTTAGGTCAGTCTCTCGACCTGTTGGGTGATACGCAGTATTTT. Supplemented by reference TRBV11-3 and TRBJ2-3, the full variable domain reads EAGVVQSPRYKIIEKKQPVAFWCNPISGHNTLYWYLQNLGQGPELLIRYENEEAVDDSQLPKDRFSAERLKGVDSTLKIQPAELGDSAVYLCASSLGQSLDLLGDTQYFGPGTRLTVL.

Ten or more counts support this clonotype. The rearrangement joins TRBV24-1 to TRBJ2-1; 10 nucleotides agree with TRBD2. The junction had 5 bases not matched to a gene; V was cut back by 4 bases and J by 0 bases. The germline V gene encodes CDR1 KGHDR and CDR2 SFDVKD. CDR3 length equals 17 residues. CDR3 residues: CATSDPTSGISYNEQFF. DNA of the CDR3: TGTGCCACCAGTGACCCTACTAGCGGGATCTCCTACAATGAGCAGTTCTTC.

There are a few counts of this clonotype. The chain carries TRBV10-3 and TRBJ2-2, with 10 bases aligning to TRBD1. There are 15 residues in the CDR3. V gave up 6 bases and J gave up 7 bases; unmatched junction bases: 8. The germline V gene has CDR1 ENHRY and CDR2 SYGVKD. CDR3 in amino acids: CAISTGQGQSGELFF. The CDR3 nucleotides are TGTGCCATCAGCACGGGACAGGGGCAAAGCGGGGAGCTGTTTTTT.

The chain combines TRBV7-6 with TRBJ2-7; possible D gene TRBD2, 6 bases. The germline CDR1 and CDR2 sequences are SGHVS and FNYEAQ. The CDR3 is made up of 15 amino acids. The V gene lost 5 bases and the J gene lost 1 base, with 15 bases spanning the gap. The CDR3 reads CASSTAGGFSYEQYF. The CDR3, as DNA: TGTGCCAGCAGCACAGCTGGGGGGTTTTCCTACGAGCAGTACTTC.

V is TRBV12-3 or TRBV12-4 and J is TRBJ2-5; the D call may be TRBD1 or TRBD2 (5 bases each). Trimming pared 5 bases from V and 1 base from J, leaving 17 bases between. This CDR3 is built from 16 residues. The CDR3 here is CASSPAWGIGQETQYF. DNA of the CDR3: TGTGCCAGCAGTCCAGCCTGGGGGATCGGCCAAGAGACCCAGTACTTC.